The sequence of this TCR beta chain was determined in a study of shared clonotypes between healthy human individuals. The study's findings and limits: Sampling covered nothing but blood. Tissue TCR repertoires likely differ from those found in blood.

The V and J ends lost 3 bases and 2 bases respectively, with 5 bases between them. Germline lookup yields CDR1 SGHVS and CDR2 FQNEAQ. The CDR3 is 12 amino acids. Produced via immunoSEQ multiplex PCR; TCRdb's table is partial and in-frame only. Seen here are about 470,000 clones, around 79% observed once, and the top ten hold under 15%. Remarks on this clone: Antigen unknown.

This chain connects TRBV7-8 to TRBJ2-7; D is unresolved. The receptor was isolated from a woman between 35 and 50 years old in good health. Some clones in this sample may be carry-over from other donors' samples. Material for sequencing was PBMCs. The CDR3 sequence: CASSLGTYEQYF. The CDR3, as DNA: TGTGCCAGCAGCTTGGGTACCTACGAGCAGTACTTC. The entire variable domain, with the rest obtained from reference TRBV7-8 and TRBJ2-7, is as follows: GAGVSQSPRYKVAKRGQDVALRCDPISGHVSLFWYQQALGQGPEFLTYFQNEAQLDKSGLPSDRFFAERPEGSVSTLKIQRTQQEDSAVYLCASSLGTYEQYFGPGTRLTVT.